These T cell receptor beta chains were read from a single sample in a study of control samples from healthy donors and cancer patients. Only in-frame clones appear in the TCRdb table, and some are missing; sequencing was by immunoSEQ multiplex PCR. Of 150,000 to 180,000 clones listed, approximately 94% are singletons. The specimen was blood. The receptors derive from a man in his forties or fifties in good health. The CDR3 runs from the conserved cysteine through the conserved F or W. Each record gives: V gene, J gene, CDR3 length, clone size, D gene, CDR3 protein, CDR3 DNA. D genes are given only for firm matches. The size entry is marked missing in some rows and otherwise reads once, few, many or a size class.

>TRBV7-8|TRBJ1-3|13|-|-
CASSSRGGNTIYF
TGTGCCAGCAGCTCGAGGGGTGGAAACACCATATATTTT
>TRBV6-5|TRBJ2-1|14|-|TRBD2
CASSYGLARDEQFF
TGTGCCAGCAGTTACGGACTAGCTCGGGATGAGCAGTTCTTC
>TRBV4-1|TRBJ1-5|15|-|-
CASSQRWPGNQPQHF
TGCGCCAGCAGCCAAAGATGGCCGGGCAATCAGCCCCAGCATTTT
>TRBV6-2/TRBV6-3|TRBJ2-2|16|-|TRBD2
CASSYDLAGEPGELFF
TGTGCCAGCAGTTACGATCTAGCGGGGGAGCCCGGGGAGCTGTTTTTT
>TRBV5-1|TRBJ2-5|16|-|-
CASSVGQGRIQETQYF
TGCGCCAGCAGCGTGGGGCAGGGGCGCATCCAAGAGACCCAGTACTTC
>TRBV4-2|TRBJ2-3|15|-|-
CASSQGREGTDTQYF
TGTGCCAGCAGCCAAGGCAGGGAAGGAACAGATACGCAGTATTTT
>TRBV7-8|TRBJ2-1|13|-|-
CASSLSGGSEQFF
TGTGCCAGCAGCTTATCGGGGGGCAGTGAGCAGTTCTTC
>TRBV5-4|TRBJ2-1|13|-|-
CASSYSGGNEQFF
TGTGCCAGCAGTTACAGTGGGGGGAATGAGCAGTTCTTC
>TRBV5-4|TRBJ1-1|15|-|TRBD1
CASSFFRGANTEAFF
TGTGCCAGCAGCTTCTTCAGGGGGGCGAACACTGAAGCTTTCTTT
>TRBV15|TRBJ1-5|15|-|TRBD1
CATSRDRGGEQPQHF
TGTGCCACCAGCAGAGATCGAGGGGGCGAGCAGCCCCAGCATTTT
>TRBV9|TRBJ2-5|16|-|-
CASSVGVHSGQETQYF
TGTGCCAGCAGCGTAGGTGTACATAGCGGACAAGAGACCCAGTACTTC
>TRBV27|TRBJ1-1|13|-|TRBD1
CASSTLQGAHPFF
TGTGCCAGCAGTACCCTCCAGGGGGCCCATCCTTTCTTT
>TRBV5-1|TRBJ1-2|14|once|TRBD1
CASTILDRGDGYTF
TGCGCCAGCACCATTTTGGACAGGGGGGATGGCTACACCTTC
>TRBV6-6|TRBJ1-6|16|-|-
CASSSRETANNSPLHF
TGTGCCAGCAGTTCCCGGGAAACAGCCAATAATTCACCCCTCCACTTT
>TRBV9|TRBJ2-7|15|-|-
CASSVDETRSYEQYF
TGTGCCAGCAGCGTAGACGAGACCCGCTCCTACGAGCAGTACTTC
>TRBV6-5|TRBJ1-1|15|-|-
CASSPGYRANTEAFF
TGTGCCAGCAGCCCGGGCTATAGGGCGAACACTGAAGCTTTCTTT
>TRBV3-1/TRBV3-2|TRBJ2-2|17|-|TRBD2
CASSQGPSGAHSGELFF
TGTGCCAGCAGCCAAGGTCCTAGCGGGGCACACTCCGGGGAGCTGTTTTTT
>TRBV10-3|TRBJ2-7|16|-|TRBD2
CAISEFSGGAGNEQYF
TGTGCCATCAGTGAGTTTAGCGGGGGGGCAGGTAACGAGCAGTACTTC
>TRBV7-3|TRBJ1-2|16|once|-
CASSLGPMDSSYGYTF
TGTGCCAGCAGCTTGGGACCCATGGACTCGAGCTATGGCTACACCTTC
>TRBV27|TRBJ2-3|12|-|-
CASSPHTDTQYF
TGTGCCAGCAGTCCCCACACAGATACGCAGTATTTT
>TRBV28|TRBJ1-5|14|-|-
CASSRPAGDQPQHF
TGTGCCAGCAGCCGCCCGGCCGGGGATCAGCCCCAGCATTTT
>TRBV5-4|TRBJ2-7|15|-|-
CASSLSDTGHYEQYF
TGTGCCAGCAGCTTGTCGGACACCGGGCACTACGAGCAGTACTTC
>TRBV6-1|TRBJ1-2|13|-|-
CASSDRANYGYTF
TGTGCCAGCAGTGACAGGGCTAACTATGGCTACACCTTC
>TRBV19|TRBJ1-2|13|-|-
CASQPWGQEGYTF
TGTGCCTCCCAGCCGTGGGGGCAGGAGGGCTACACCTTC
>TRBV4-1|TRBJ1-1|16|-|-
CASSQYEGLPNTEAFF
TGCGCCAGCAGCCAATACGAGGGCTTGCCGAACACTGAAGCTTTCTTT
>TRBV29-1|TRBJ2-7|13|few|TRBD2
CSVGIGHGGEQYF
TGCAGCGTTGGGATAGGGCACGGGGGGGAGCAGTACTTC
>TRBV4-3|TRBJ1-1|17|-|TRBD1
CASSPYRGGKTNTEAFF
TGCGCCAGCAGCCCCTACAGGGGAGGGAAAACGAACACTGAAGCTTTCTTT
>TRBV6-5|TRBJ2-7|15|-|-
CASSSTMDDPYEQYF
TGTGCCAGCAGTTCAACCATGGACGATCCCTACGAGCAGTACTTC
>TRBV19|TRBJ2-5|13|-|-
CASSIENQETQYF
TGTGCCAGTAGTATAGAGAATCAAGAGACCCAGTACTTC
>TRBV3-1/TRBV3-2|TRBJ1-2|15|-|-
CASSQYRDINYGYTF
TGTGCCAGCAGCCAATACAGGGATATTAACTATGGCTACACCTTC
>TRBV9|TRBJ2-1|14|-|TRBD2
CASSPTSEENEQFF
TGTGCCAGCAGCCCTACTAGCGAGGAAAATGAGCAGTTCTTC
>TRBV19|TRBJ1-4|12|-|-
CASSIVGEKLFF
TGTGCCAGTAGTATAGTTGGTGAAAAACTGTTTTTT
>TRBV19|TRBJ1-5|17|-|-
CASSMGQGIYSNQPQHF
TGTGCCAGTAGTATGGGGCAGGGAATCTACAGCAATCAGCCCCAGCATTTT
>TRBV7-8|TRBJ1-1|16|-|-
CASSGRAVGGNTEAFF
TGTGCCAGCAGCGGAAGGGCCGTGGGGGGGAACACTGAAGCTTTCTTT
>TRBV28|TRBJ2-5|14|-|-
CASSLRQVQETQYF
TGTGCCAGCAGTTTACGCCAGGTCCAAGAGACCCAGTACTTC
>TRBV6-2/TRBV6-3|TRBJ1-4|15|-|TRBD1
CASSPRTGGNEKLFF
TGTGCCAGCAGTCCCCGGACAGGGGGTAATGAAAAACTGTTTTTT
>TRBV19|TRBJ2-1|15|-|-
CASSIGGAPDNEQFF
TGTGCCAGTAGTATAGGGGGAGCACCCGACAATGAGCAGTTCTTC
>TRBV5-1|TRBJ2-1|12|-|-
CASSLSGDEQFF
TGCGCCAGCAGCTTGAGTGGCGATGAGCAGTTCTTC
>TRBV5-1|TRBJ1-1|13|-|-
CASSLGSRTEAFF
TGCGCCAGCAGCTTGGGGTCTAGGACTGAAGCTTTCTTT
>TRBV4-2|TRBJ2-7|14|-|-
CASSPRALSPEQYF
TGTGCCAGCAGCCCTCGGGCCTTGAGCCCCGAGCAGTACTTC
>TRBV7-9|TRBJ1-1|16|once|-
CASRSGPESMNTEAFF
TGTGCCAGCAGGTCCGGGCCAGAGTCCATGAACACTGAAGCTTTCTTT
>TRBV19|TRBJ2-2|15|-|-
CASSIGGRGTGELFF
TGTGCCAGTAGTATCGGGGGCAGGGGCACCGGGGAGCTGTTTTTT
>TRBV15|TRBJ2-3|16|-|TRBD2
CATSRLTSGNTDTQYF
TGTGCCACCAGCAGACTGACTAGCGGGAACACAGATACGCAGTATTTT
>TRBV27|TRBJ1-2|13|-|-
CASSLSGSYGYTF
TGTGCCAGCAGTTTATCGGGAAGCTATGGCTACACCTTC
>TRBV6-1|TRBJ1-3|15|-|TRBD1
CASSERQGGGNTIYF
TGTGCCAGCAGTGAAAGACAGGGCGGCGGAAACACCATATATTTT
>TRBV18|TRBJ2-3|14|-|-
CASSPTASTDTQYF
TGTGCCAGCTCACCAACGGCTAGCACAGATACGCAGTATTTT